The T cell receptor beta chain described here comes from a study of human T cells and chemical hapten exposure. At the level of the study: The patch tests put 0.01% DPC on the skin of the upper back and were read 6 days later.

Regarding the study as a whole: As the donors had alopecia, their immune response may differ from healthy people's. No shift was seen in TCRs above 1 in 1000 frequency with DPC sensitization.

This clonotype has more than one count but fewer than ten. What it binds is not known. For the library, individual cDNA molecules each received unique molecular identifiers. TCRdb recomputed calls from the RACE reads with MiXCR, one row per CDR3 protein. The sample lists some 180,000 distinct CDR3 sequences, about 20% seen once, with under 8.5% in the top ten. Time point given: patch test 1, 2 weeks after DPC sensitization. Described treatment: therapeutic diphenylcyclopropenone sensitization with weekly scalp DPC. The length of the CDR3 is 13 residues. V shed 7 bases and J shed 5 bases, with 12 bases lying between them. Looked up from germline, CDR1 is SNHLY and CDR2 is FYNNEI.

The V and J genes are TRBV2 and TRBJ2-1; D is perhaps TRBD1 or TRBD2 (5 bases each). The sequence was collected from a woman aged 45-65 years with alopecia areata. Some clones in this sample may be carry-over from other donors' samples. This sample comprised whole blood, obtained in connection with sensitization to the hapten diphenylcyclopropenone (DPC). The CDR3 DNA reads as TGTGCCAGCACACTGGGGGTAAACAATGAGCAGTTCTTC. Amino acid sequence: CASTLGVNNEQFF.